Each of the 26 T cell receptor beta chains below was sequenced from the same sample in a study of blood T cell repertoires in COVID-19. TCRdb keeps only in-frame clones here, not all; method: immunoSEQ multiplex PCR. The data contain roughly 400,000 clones, roughly 91% of them singletons. Sequencing was performed on PBMCs or T cells enriched from blood (not recorded which). Source of these receptors: a man younger than 30 who had recovered from COVID-19.

The chain couples TRBV7-3 to TRBJ1-1; maybe TRBD1 (5 bases). Germline loops: CDR1 SGHTA, CDR2 FQGTGA. This CDR3 region has 12 residues. Trimming cost V 5 bases and J 1 base, with 5 bases left between them. The CDR3 spells CASSDRNTEAFF. The CDR3 region has the DNA TGTGCCAGCAGCGACAGGAACACTGAAGCTTTCTTT. The entire variable domain, with the rest obtained from reference TRBV7-3 and TRBJ1-1, is as follows: GAGVSQTPSNKVTEKGKYVELRCDPISGHTALYWYRQSLGQGPEFLIYFQGTGAADDSGLPNDRFFAVRPEGSVSTLKIQRTERGDSAVYLCASSDRNTEAFFGQGTRLTVV.

V is TRBV27 and J is TRBJ2-4; 8 bases fit TRBD2. In germline, CDR1 is MNHEY, CDR2 SMNVEV (reference sequence). The CDR3 sequence is 15 residues long. V was pared by 4 bases and J by 4 bases, with 6 bases of the junction left unmatched. CDR3 in amino acids: CASSSSGTRKNIQYF. Here the CDR3 DNA reads TGTGCCAGCAGTTCCTCCGGGACTAGAAAAAACATTCAGTACTTC.

V is TRBV11-2 and J is TRBJ1-6; 8 nucleotides align to TRBD1. This CDR3 is built from 18 residues. The V gene end was trimmed by 5 bases and the J gene end by 5 bases; junction bases not matched to a gene: 14. Germline CDR1 SGHAT, CDR2 FQNNGV. The CDR3 bases are TGTGCCAGCAGCGTGCGCCGGAAGACAGGGGAAAATAATTCACCCCTCCACTTT. Its protein product is CASSVRRKTGENNSPLHF. Full variable domain (outside the CDR3, taken from reference TRBV11-2 and TRBJ1-6): EAGVAQSPRYKIIEKRQSVAFWCNPISGHATLYWYQQILGQGPKLLIQFQNNGVVDDSQLPKDRFSAERLKGVDSTLKIQPAKLEDSAVYLCASSVRRKTGENNSPLHFGNGTRLTVT.

Regarding this clone: At one end, the junction sequence differs from germline, possibly due to a read error. This sequence joins TRBV20-1 and TRBJ2-5; TRBD1 matches 10 bases. The CDR3 consists of 10 residues. Germline V lookup: CDR1 DFQATT, CDR2 SNEGSKA (reference sequence). CDR3 nucleotide sequence: TGCAGTGCTAGAGGGGACAGGGGAAACTTC. Its translation: CSARGDRGNF.

The chain employs TRBV25-1 and TRBJ2-2, with TRBD2 identical over 7 bases. V lost 3 bases, J lost 5 bases, and 9 bases stayed unmatched. The germline gives CDR1 MGHDK, CDR2 SYGVNS. The CDR3 spans 16 residues. CDR3 DNA sequence: TGTGCCAGCAGTGAGATGTCGGGGGGTCGGACCGGGGAGCTGTTTTTT. Translating gives CASSEMSGGRTGELFF.

The chain carries TRBV30 and TRBJ1-1; maybe TRBD1 (6 bases). V was clipped by 5 bases and J by 4 bases, with 20 bases between them. CDR3 size: 15 residues. The V gene's germline CDR1 is GTSNPN and CDR2 SVGIG (reference sequence). CDR3 amino acids: CAWRGPGTLSTEAFF. The CDR3 region has the DNA TGTGCCTGGCGAGGACCGGGGACACTGAGCACTGAAGCTTTCTTT.

Comment on this clone: The sample holds other DNA sequences that translate to the same CDR3. This rearrangement joins TRBV29-1 to TRBJ2-3, with a possible D match to TRBD2 (5 bases). This CDR3 is built from 12 residues. The germline V gene has CDR1 SQVTM and CDR2 ANQGSEA. The V end lost 3 bases, the J end lost 3 bases, and 7 bases lay between the germline ends. CDR3 protein: CSVDRGTDTQYF. CDR3 coding DNA: TGCAGCGTTGATAGAGGGACAGATACGCAGTATTTT.

This clone showed up just a few times. Distinct nucleotide sequences in the sample also encode this CDR3. The CDR3 nucleotides read TGTGCCAGCAGCCGGACAGATTATGGCTACACCTTC. This translates into CASSRTDYGYTF. The chain carries TRBV6-5 and TRBJ1-2; maybe TRBD1 (6 bases). CDR1 is MNHEY, CDR2 SVGAGI, per germline. This CDR3 contains 12 residues. Trimming took off 6 bases at V and 5 bases at J, with 10 bases between the two ends.

The chain combines TRBV29-1 with TRBJ1-4; maybe TRBD1 (6 bases). The length of the CDR3 is 13 residues. Germline-derived CDR1 and CDR2 are SQVTM and ANQGSEA. V lost 5 bases, J lost 7 bases, and 14 bases lay in between. The CDR3 sequence: CSVSGTSGEKLFF. The CDR3, as DNA: TGCAGCGTTTCCGGGACATCAGGTGAAAAACTGTTTTTT.

Notes on this clone: Mismatch with germline at one junction end may stem from a read error. The chain has TRBV6-1 and TRBJ1-6, with 9 bases lining up with TRBD1. The CDR3 consists of 13 residues. Germline CDR1 MNHNS, CDR2 SASEGT. DNA of the CDR3: TGTGCCAGCAGTGAAGTTGTCGGACAGGGGCTCCGTTTT. Protein product: CASSEVVGQGLRF.

This chain joins TRBV2 and TRBJ1-1; 10 bases are shared with TRBD1. The ends lost 8 bases at V and 3 bases at J; junction bases unmatched: 6. Germline-derived CDR1 and CDR2 are SNHLY and FYNNEI. There are 14 residues in the CDR3. The CDR3 here is CASRDRGWDTEAFF. CDR3 coding DNA: TGTGCCAGCCGGGACAGGGGTTGGGACACTGAAGCTTTCTTT.

The chain uses TRBV24-1 and TRBJ2-2, with TRBD2 as a possible D gene (6 bases). Germline assignment: CDR1 KGHDR and CDR2 SFDVKD. Between the trimmed V and J ends, which lost 6 bases and 5 bases, there was a span of 18 bases. The CDR3 totals 16 residues. Here the CDR3 reads CATSRDSAGLTGELFF. The CDR3 DNA reads as TGTGCCACCAGTCGTGATTCTGCGGGACTTACCGGGGAGCTGTTTTTT.

This clone was observed a single time. This chain connects TRBV5-1 to TRBJ1-1; D not certain. The CDR3 extends over 14 amino acids. The germline gives CDR1 SGHRS, CDR2 YFSETQ. V was pared by 4 bases and J by 3 bases, with 13 bases between. The CDR3 DNA reads TGCGCCAGCAGCGGGGAGTATAGGGACACTGAAGCTTTCTTT. The encoded protein is CASSGEYRDTEAFF.

The chain combines TRBV5-1 with TRBJ2-7; D might be TRBD1 (5 bases). The CDR3 runs to 14 residues. Germline V gene data show CDR1 as SGHRS and CDR2 as YFSETQ. Trimming shortened V by 0 bases and J by 0 bases, and 7 bases separated the two germline ends. CDR3 coding DNA: TGCGCCAGCAGCTTGGACAGGAACTCCTACGAGCAGTACTTC. Amino acids: CASSLDRNSYEQYF.

Regarding this clone: Other DNA sequences in this sample translate to the same CDR3. The chain links TRBV5-1 to TRBJ2-7; 7 bases match TRBD1. The CDR3 has 14 residues. The germline CDR1 and CDR2 sequences are SGHRS and YFSETQ. J lost 0 bases, V lost 0 bases, and 0 bases had no gene match. Here the CDR3 DNA reads TGCGCCAGCAGCTTGGGGGACAGCTCCTACGAGCAGTACTTC. Its protein product is CASSLGDSSYEQYF.

This clone appeared a single time. This chain connects TRBV18 to TRBJ2-5; 9 bases align to TRBD1. Trimming cost V 5 bases and J 5 bases; bases outside gene matches: 9. CDR3 length: 15 amino acids. Germline V gives CDR1 KGHSH, CDR2 LQKENI. The CDR3 loop reads CASSSWTGEGETQYF. CDR3 DNA sequence: TGTGCCAGCTCAAGCTGGACAGGGGAGGGCGAGACCCAGTACTTC.

The chain uses TRBV5-1 and TRBJ1-2; unclear D gene. CDR1 SGHRS and CDR2 YFSETQ come from the germline V gene. There are 15 residues in the CDR3. Deletions cut 0 bases from V and 4 bases from J, with 13 bases between. The CDR3 DNA reads TGCGCCAGCAGCTTGGGCAAATTGGGGAGCTATGGCTACACCTTC. Amino acid sequence: CASSLGKLGSYGYTF.

The chain uses TRBV12-5 and TRBJ2-3; TRBD2 might be the D (6 bases). The V gene's germline CDR1 is LGHNT and CDR2 FRNRAP. Trimming cost V 1 base and J 6 bases, with 11 bases left between them. The CDR3 length is 14 residues. The CDR3 region has the DNA TGTGCTAGTGGTTTGGGCGCCCGGGGGGATACGCAGTATTTT. Amino acid sequence: CASGLGARGDTQYF. The full variable domain, rest sourced from reference TRBV12-5 and TRBJ2-3, is DARVTQTPRHKVTEMGQEVTMRCQPILGHNTVFWYRQTMMQGLELLAYFRNRAPLDDSGMPKDRFSAEMPDATLATLKIQPSEPRDSAVYFCASGLGARGDTQYFGPGTRLTVL.

V and J are TRBV5-8 and TRBJ1-2; a weak D match, TRBD1 (6 bases). Trimming took off 3 bases at V and 2 bases at J, with 8 bases between the two ends. The length of the CDR3 is 13 residues. Germline V gene sequence: CDR1 SGHTS, CDR2 YDEGEE. The CDR3 DNA follows: TGTGCCAGCAGCTCCGGACAGAACTATGGCTACACCTTC. As protein: CASSSGQNYGYTF.

The J gene is TRBJ1-5, the V gene TRBV3-1 (or the pseudogene TRBV3-2), with 9 bases identical to TRBD1. The trim removed 4 bases at V and 4 bases at J, leaving 5 bases unmatched. The V gene's germline CDR1 is LGHDT and CDR2 YNNKEL (reference sequence). The CDR3 is 15 amino acids. CDR3 nucleotide sequence: TGTGCCAGCAGCCCGGGACAGGGATGGAATCAGCCCCAGCATTTT. It encodes CASSPGQGWNQPQHF.

The chain uses TRBV27 and TRBJ1-2; no reliable D call. The CDR3 covers 15 residues. The V and J ends lost 6 bases and 5 bases respectively, with 19 bases between them. In germline, CDR1 is MNHEY, CDR2 SMNVEV (reference sequence). As DNA, the CDR3 is TGTGCCAGCAGCCCCGGGAGTCCCCTTATATATGGCTACACCTTC. Translating it yields CASSPGSPLIYGYTF.

The chain couples TRBV15 to TRBJ1-5, with 9 bases identical to TRBD1. The germline gives CDR1 LNHNV, CDR2 YYDKDF (reference sequence). The CDR3 has 19 amino acids. Trimming removed 1 base from V and 3 bases from J; junction bases left unmatched: 13. CDR3 in DNA: TGTGCCACCAGCAGAGTTCATGGGACAGGGAGTTCCCTCAATCAGCCCCAGCATTTT. Encoded protein: CATSRVHGTGSSLNQPQHF. The variable domain in full, with the rest retrieved from reference TRBV15 and TRBJ1-5, is DAMVIQNPRYQVTQFGKPVTLSCSQTLNHNVMYWYQQKSSQAPKLLFHYYDKDFNNEADTPDNFQSRRPNTSFCFLDIRSPGLGDTAMYLCATSRVHGTGSSLNQPQHFGDGTRLSIL.

The genes are TRBV2 and TRBJ2-4, with D hard to call. The V gene lost 0 bases and the J gene lost 8 bases, with 11 bases spanning the gap. The CDR3 runs 14 residues. Germline-derived CDR1 and CDR2 are SNHLY and FYNNEI. The CDR3 region has the DNA TGTGCCAGCAGTGAAGCTCCTAGAGTTGACATTCAGTACTTC. Translating gives CASSEAPRVDIQYF.

The rearrangement links TRBV24-1 to TRBJ2-1; 8 positions agree with TRBD1. The junction had 4 bases not matched to a gene; V was cut back by 4 bases and J by 3 bases. The CDR3 contains 15 residues. Germline assignment: CDR1 KGHDR and CDR2 SFDVKD. CDR3 DNA: TGTGCCACCAGTGAAAATACAGGGGGCTACAATGAGCAGTTCTTC. Its translation: CATSENTGGYNEQFF.

The rearrangement links TRBV6-1 to TRBJ2-1; no firm D call. The CDR3 loop spans 15 amino acids. V dropped 2 bases and J dropped 0 bases, with 8 bases sitting between them. Germline values: CDR1 MNHNS, CDR2 SASEGT. CDR3 in DNA: TGTGCCAGCAGTGAATATGAGGCCTCCTACAATGAGCAGTTCTTC. This codes for CASSEYEASYNEQFF.

The genes are TRBV30 and TRBJ1-2; 7 nucleotides match TRBD1. The CDR3 has 13 residues. V was clipped by 1 base and J by 5 bases; unmatched bases: 4. CDR1 GTSNPN and CDR2 SVGIG come from the germline V gene (reference sequence). CDR3 sequence reads: CAWSAGGLYGYTF. The CDR3 nucleotides are TGTGCCTGGAGTGCAGGGGGACTGTATGGCTACACCTTC.